The sequence of this T cell receptor beta chain was determined in a study of T cells in Graves' hyperthyroidism and ophthalmopathy. Germline values: CDR1 MGHDK, CDR2 SYGVNS. Between the trimmed V and J ends, which lost 1 base and 0 bases, there was a span of 10 bases. The CDR3 has 16 residues. Researchers amplified the TCR beta CDR3 regions from RNA transcripts. TCR CDR3 regions were first amplified by RT-PCR with HTBI primers. TCRdb reanalysed the multiplex PCR reads using MiXCR and keeps one entry per CDR3 protein. The sample consists of 450,000 to 650,000 distinct CDR3 sequences, approximately 14% of them appearing once.

Material for sequencing was blood. V is TRBV25-1 and J is TRBJ1-3; D may be TRBD1 (5 bases). The sequence derives from a woman in her late teens or twenties with Graves' ophthalmopathy. The CDR3 region is CASSESGRASGNTIYF. DNA for the CDR3: TGTGCCAGCAGTGAATCCGGCAGGGCCTCTGGAAACACCATATATTTT.